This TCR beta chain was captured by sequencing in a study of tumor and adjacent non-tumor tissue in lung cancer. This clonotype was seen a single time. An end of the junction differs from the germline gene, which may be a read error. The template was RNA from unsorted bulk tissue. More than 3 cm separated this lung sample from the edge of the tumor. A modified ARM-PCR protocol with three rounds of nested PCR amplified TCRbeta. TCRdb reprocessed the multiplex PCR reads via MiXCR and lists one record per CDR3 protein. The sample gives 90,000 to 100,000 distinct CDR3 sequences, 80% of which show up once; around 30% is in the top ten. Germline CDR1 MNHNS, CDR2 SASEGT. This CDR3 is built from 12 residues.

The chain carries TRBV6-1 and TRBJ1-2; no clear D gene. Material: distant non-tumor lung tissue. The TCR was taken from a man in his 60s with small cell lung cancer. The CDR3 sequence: CASSEAHGSFFF. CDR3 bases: TGTGCCAGCAGTGAAGCGCACGGGTCGTTCTTCTTC.